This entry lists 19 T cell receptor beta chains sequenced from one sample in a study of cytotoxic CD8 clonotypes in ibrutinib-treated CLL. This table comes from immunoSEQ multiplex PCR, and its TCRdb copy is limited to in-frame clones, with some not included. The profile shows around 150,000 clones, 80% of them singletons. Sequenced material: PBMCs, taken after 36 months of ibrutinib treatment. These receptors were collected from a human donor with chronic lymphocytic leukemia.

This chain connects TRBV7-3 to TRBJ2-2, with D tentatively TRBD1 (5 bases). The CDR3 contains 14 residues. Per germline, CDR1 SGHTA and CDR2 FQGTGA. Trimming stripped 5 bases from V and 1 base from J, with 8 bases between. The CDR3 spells CASSPTGNTGELFF. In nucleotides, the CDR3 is TGTGCCAGCAGCCCCACAGGGAACACCGGGGAGCTGTTTTTT.

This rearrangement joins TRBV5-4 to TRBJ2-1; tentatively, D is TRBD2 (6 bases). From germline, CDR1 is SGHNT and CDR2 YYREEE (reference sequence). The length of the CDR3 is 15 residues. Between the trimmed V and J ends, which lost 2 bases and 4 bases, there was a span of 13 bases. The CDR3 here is CASSFPGGPYNEQFF. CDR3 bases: TGTGCCAGCAGCTTTCCCGGAGGGCCGTACAATGAGCAGTTCTTC.

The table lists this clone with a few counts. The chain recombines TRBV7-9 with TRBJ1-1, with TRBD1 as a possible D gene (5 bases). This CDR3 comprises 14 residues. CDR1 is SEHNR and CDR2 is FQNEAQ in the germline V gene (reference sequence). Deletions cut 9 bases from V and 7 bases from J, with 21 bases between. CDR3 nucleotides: TGTGCCAGTACATCGGCAGGAAGAAGGGGTGAAGCTTTCTTT. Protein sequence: CASTSAGRRGEAFF.

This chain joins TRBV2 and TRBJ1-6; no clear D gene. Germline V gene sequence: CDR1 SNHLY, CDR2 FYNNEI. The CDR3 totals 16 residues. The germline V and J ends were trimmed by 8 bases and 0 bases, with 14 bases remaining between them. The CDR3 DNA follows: TGTGCCAGCCAACCTGCGGTCAGCTCCTATAATTCACCCCTCCACTTT. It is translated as CASQPAVSSYNSPLHF.

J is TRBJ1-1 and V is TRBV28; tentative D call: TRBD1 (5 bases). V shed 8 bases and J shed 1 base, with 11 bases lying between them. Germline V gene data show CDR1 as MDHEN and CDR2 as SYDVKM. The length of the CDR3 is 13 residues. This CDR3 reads CASEGRPNTEAFF. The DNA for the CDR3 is TGTGCCAGCGAGGGACGGCCGAACACTGAAGCTTTCTTT.

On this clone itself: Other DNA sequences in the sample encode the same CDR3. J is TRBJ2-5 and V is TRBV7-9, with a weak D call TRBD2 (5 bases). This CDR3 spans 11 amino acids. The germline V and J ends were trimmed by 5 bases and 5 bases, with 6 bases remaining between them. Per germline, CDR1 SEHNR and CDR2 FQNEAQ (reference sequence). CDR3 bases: TGTGCCAGCAGCCCGGGGGAGACCCAGTACTTC. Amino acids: CASSPGETQYF. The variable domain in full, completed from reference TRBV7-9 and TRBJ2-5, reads DTGVSQNPRHKITKRGQNVTFRCDPISEHNRLYWYRQTLGQGPEFLTYFQNEAQLEKSRLLSDRFSAERPKGSFSTLEIQRTEQGDSAMYLCASSPGETQYFGPGTRLLVL.

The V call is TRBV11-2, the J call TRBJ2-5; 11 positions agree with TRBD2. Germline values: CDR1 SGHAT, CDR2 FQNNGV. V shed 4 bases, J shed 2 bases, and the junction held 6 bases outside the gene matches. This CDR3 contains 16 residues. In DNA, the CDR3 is TGTGCCAGCAGCTCCCGAAGACTAGCGGGACAAGAGACCCAGTACTTC. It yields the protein CASSSRRLAGQETQYF.

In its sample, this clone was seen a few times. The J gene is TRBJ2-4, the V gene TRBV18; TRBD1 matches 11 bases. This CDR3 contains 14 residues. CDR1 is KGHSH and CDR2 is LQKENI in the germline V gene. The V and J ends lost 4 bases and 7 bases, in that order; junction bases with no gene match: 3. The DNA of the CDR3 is TGTGCCAGCTCACGTCGGGACAGGGGGAACATTCAGTACTTC. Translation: CASSRRDRGNIQYF.

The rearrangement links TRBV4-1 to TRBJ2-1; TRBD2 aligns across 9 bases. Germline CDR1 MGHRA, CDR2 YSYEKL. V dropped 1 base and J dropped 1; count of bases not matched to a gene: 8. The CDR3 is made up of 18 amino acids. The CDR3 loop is CASSQVPGLAPSYNEQFF. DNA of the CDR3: TGCGCCAGCAGCCAAGTCCCGGGACTAGCTCCTTCCTACAATGAGCAGTTCTTC.

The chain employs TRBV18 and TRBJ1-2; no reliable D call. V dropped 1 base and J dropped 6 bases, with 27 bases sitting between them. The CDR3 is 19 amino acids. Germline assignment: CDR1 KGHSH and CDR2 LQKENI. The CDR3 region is CASSPQVLLTPFLVDGYTF. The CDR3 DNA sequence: TGTGCCAGCTCACCACAGGTTCTCTTGACTCCATTTCTGGTTGATGGCTACACCTTC.

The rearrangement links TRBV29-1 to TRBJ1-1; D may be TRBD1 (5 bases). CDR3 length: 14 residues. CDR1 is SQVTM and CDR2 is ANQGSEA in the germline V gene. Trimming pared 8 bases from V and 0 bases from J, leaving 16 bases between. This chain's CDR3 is CSTKGRQMNTEAFF. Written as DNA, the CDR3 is TGCAGCACTAAGGGACGCCAAATGAACACTGAAGCTTTCTTT.

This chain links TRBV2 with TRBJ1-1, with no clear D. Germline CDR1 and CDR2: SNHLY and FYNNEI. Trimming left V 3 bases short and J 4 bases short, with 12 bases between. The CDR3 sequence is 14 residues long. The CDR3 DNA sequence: TGTGCCAGCAGTGAGATCCTACGGGGCACTGAAGCTTTCTTT. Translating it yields CASSEILRGTEAFF.

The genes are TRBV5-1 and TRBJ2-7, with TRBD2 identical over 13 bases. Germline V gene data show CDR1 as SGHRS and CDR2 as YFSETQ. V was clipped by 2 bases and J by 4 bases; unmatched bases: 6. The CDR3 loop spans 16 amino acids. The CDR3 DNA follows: TGCGCCAGCAGCTTTGACGGGACTAGCGGGATTTACGAGCAGTACTTC. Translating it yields CASSFDGTSGIYEQYF.

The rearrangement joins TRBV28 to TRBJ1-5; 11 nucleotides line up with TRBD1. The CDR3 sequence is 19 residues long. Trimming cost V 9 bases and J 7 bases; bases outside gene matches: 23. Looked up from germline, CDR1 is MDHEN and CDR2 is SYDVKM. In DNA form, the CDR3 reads TGTGCCAGTACTGATGGACAGGGGGCCGAGGGGGGCAGTTTACAGCCCCAGCATTTT. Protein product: CASTDGQGAEGGSLQPQHF.

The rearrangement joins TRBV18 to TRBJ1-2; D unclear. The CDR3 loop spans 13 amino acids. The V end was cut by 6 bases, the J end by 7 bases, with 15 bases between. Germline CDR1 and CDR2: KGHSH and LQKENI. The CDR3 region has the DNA TGTGCCAGCTCCACTGGACCACGGTCTGGCTACACCTTC. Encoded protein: CASSTGPRSGYTF.

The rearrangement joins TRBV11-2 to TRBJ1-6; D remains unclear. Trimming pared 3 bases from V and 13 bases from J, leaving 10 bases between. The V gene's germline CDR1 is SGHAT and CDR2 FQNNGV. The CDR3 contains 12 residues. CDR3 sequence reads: CASSFQLGPLHF. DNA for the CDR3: TGTGCCAGCAGCTTTCAATTGGGCCCCCTCCACTTT.

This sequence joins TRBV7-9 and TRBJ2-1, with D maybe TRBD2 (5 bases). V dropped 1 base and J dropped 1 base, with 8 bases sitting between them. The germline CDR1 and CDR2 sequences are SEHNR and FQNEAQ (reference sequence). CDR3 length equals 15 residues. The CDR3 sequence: CASSLVKRSYNEQFF. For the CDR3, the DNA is TGTGCCAGCAGCTTAGTTAAGCGGTCCTACAATGAGCAGTTCTTC.

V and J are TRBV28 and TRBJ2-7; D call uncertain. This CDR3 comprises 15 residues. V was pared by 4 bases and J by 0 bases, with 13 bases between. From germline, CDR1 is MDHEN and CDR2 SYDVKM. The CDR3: CASSYVGMSSYEQYF. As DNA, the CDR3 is TGTGCCAGCAGTTATGTGGGTATGAGCTCCTACGAGCAGTACTTC.

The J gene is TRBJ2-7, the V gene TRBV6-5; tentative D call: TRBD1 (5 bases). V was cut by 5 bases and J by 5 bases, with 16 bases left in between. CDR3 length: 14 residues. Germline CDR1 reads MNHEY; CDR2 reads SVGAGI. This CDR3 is CASSVGQDVHEQYF. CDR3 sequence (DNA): TGTGCCAGCAGTGTGGGGCAGGACGTACACGAGCAGTACTTC.